Shown below are 32 T cell receptor beta chains from a single sample sequenced in a study of T cell responses to AZD1222 COVID-19 vaccine. Generated by immunoSEQ multiplex PCR, the TCRdb table keeps only in-frame clones and is missing some. Of approximately 190,000 clones listed, 87% are singletons. The sample was peripheral blood, taken on day 0 of MenACWY control vaccination. These receptors came from an adult in good health.

This CDR3 is CASRDWTGTTYEQYF. CDR3 DNA sequence: TGTGCCAGCAGGGATTGGACAGGGACAACCTACGAGCAGTACTTC. The chain combines TRBV2 with TRBJ2-7, with 8 bases identical to TRBD1. The germline CDR1 and CDR2 sequences are SNHLY and FYNNEI. V trimming: 6 bases; J trimming: 2 bases; junction bases outside the gene matches: 9. CDR3 size: 15 residues.

The chain combines TRBV5-1 with TRBJ2-2; D is uncertain. V lost 0 bases, J lost 3 bases, and 15 bases lay in between. The CDR3 extends over 17 amino acids. Germline V gene data show CDR1 as SGHRS and CDR2 as YFSETQ. This CDR3 reads CASSLEVRRAHTGELFF. CDR3 nucleotides: TGCGCCAGCAGCTTGGAGGTCCGGCGAGCCCACACCGGGGAGCTGTTTTTT.

The gene calls are TRBV19 and TRBJ2-1; the match to TRBD2 covers 10 bases. The CDR3 totals 15 residues. Germline loops: CDR1 LNHDA, CDR2 SQIVND (reference sequence). V trimming: 6 bases; J trimming: 4 bases; junction bases outside the gene matches: 6. CDR3 sequence: CASRQSGRVYNEQFF. The CDR3 region has the DNA TGTGCCAGTAGACAGAGCGGGAGGGTATACAATGAGCAGTTCTTC.

The rearrangement joins TRBV3-1 (or the pseudogene TRBV3-2) to TRBJ2-2; 7 nucleotides agree with TRBD2. Losses at the gene ends were 0 bases for V and 1 base for J; bases not matched to a gene: 8. CDR1 and CDR2 (germline): LGHDT, YNNKEL (reference sequence). This CDR3 is built from 18 residues. In DNA, the CDR3 is TGTGCCAGCAGCCAAGATATCCCGGGGGGTGGGAACACCGGGGAGCTGTTTTTT. Its protein product is CASSQDIPGGGNTGELFF.

The J gene is TRBJ2-5, the V gene TRBV6-2 or TRBV6-3; D call uncertain. CDR1 is MNHEY and CDR2 is SVGEGT in the germline V gene. The germline V and J ends were trimmed by 2 bases and 1 base, with 11 bases remaining between them. The CDR3 runs 15 residues. The chain's CDR3 is CASSYPVRGQETQYF. CDR3 in DNA: TGTGCCAGCAGTTACCCTGTTAGAGGCCAAGAGACCCAGTACTTC.

The chain is built from TRBV30 and TRBJ2-7; 12 nucleotides line up with TRBD2. Losses at the gene ends were 1 base for V and 3 bases for J; bases not matched to a gene: 1. CDR3 length: 14 amino acids. The germline CDR1 and CDR2 sequences are GTSNPN and SVGIG (reference sequence). CDR3 amino acids: CAWSGGLAGYEQYF. The CDR3 nucleotides are TGTGCCTGGAGTGGGGGACTAGCGGGCTACGAGCAGTACTTC.

This sequence joins TRBV28 and TRBJ1-1; D not resolved. V shed 2 bases and J shed 7 bases, with 11 bases lying between them. This CDR3 comprises 13 residues. CDR1 and CDR2 (germline): MDHEN, SYDVKM. CDR3 loop: CASSLDLEGEAFF. For the CDR3, the DNA is TGTGCCAGCAGTTTAGACCTGGAGGGTGAAGCTTTCTTT.

The rearrangement joins TRBV7-2 to TRBJ1-1; D may be TRBD1 (5 bases). The ends were cut back, 5 bases at V and 5 bases at J, with 24 bases in the middle. CDR1 is SGHTA and CDR2 is FQGNSA in the germline V gene. The CDR3 is made up of 17 amino acids. The CDR3 sequence: CASSTGGFRARGTEAFF. The CDR3 DNA is TGTGCCAGCAGCACGGGGGGTTTTAGGGCCCGAGGGACTGAAGCTTTCTTT. The entire variable domain, with the rest obtained from reference TRBV7-2 and TRBJ1-1, is as follows: GAGVSQSPSNKVTEKGKDVELRCDPISGHTALYWYRQSLGQGLEFLIYFQGNSAPDKSGLPSDRFSAERTGGSVSTLTIQRTQQEDSAVYLCASSTGGFRARGTEAFFGQGTRLTVV.

The chain has TRBV28 and TRBJ1-4; 8 nucleotides line up with TRBD1. Germline loops: CDR1 MDHEN, CDR2 SYDVKM. J lost 7 bases, V lost 6 bases, and 10 bases had no gene match. The CDR3 has 15 amino acids. DNA for the CDR3: TGTGCCAGCAGCGGTTTCAGGGGGCGGGGTGAAAAACTGTTTTTT. It is translated as CASSGFRGRGEKLFF. The full variable domain, completed using reference TRBV28 and TRBJ1-4, is DVKVTQSSRYLVKRTGEKVFLECVQDMDHENMFWYRQDPGLGLRLIYFSYDVKMKEKGDIPEGYSVSREKKERFSLILESASTNQTSMYLCASSGFRGRGEKLFFGSGTQLSVL.

Only a few counts were recorded for this clone. The chain links TRBV6-2 or TRBV6-3 to TRBJ2-1; D remains unclear. Germline assignment: CDR1 MNHEY and CDR2 SVGEGT. The CDR3 consists of 12 residues. V dropped 6 bases and J dropped 9 bases, with 12 bases sitting between them. This CDR3 reads CASSPLGTEQFF. The CDR3 DNA reads as TGTGCCAGCAGCCCACTCGGCACTGAGCAGTTCTTC.

The chain is built from TRBV29-1 and TRBJ1-3; D remains unclear. This CDR3 has 14 residues. Germline CDR1 reads SQVTM; CDR2 reads ANQGSEA. V was trimmed by 4 bases and J by 4 bases, leaving 14 bases between them. The CDR3 nucleotides read TGCAGCGTTGGTTTGGGTAACTGGGGAAACACCATATATTTT. This sequence encodes CSVGLGNWGNTIYF.

V and J are TRBV18 and TRBJ2-4; no clear D. Germline CDR1 KGHSH, CDR2 LQKENI. The CDR3 totals 12 residues. V was shortened by 3 bases and J by 3 bases, with 3 bases between the two germline ends. CDR3 DNA: TGTGCCAGCTCACCTAACAAAAACATTCAGTACTTC. Translation gives CASSPNKNIQYF.

The table lists this clone with a count of one. This sequence joins TRBV11-2 and TRBJ2-7; weak D call: TRBD2 (6 bases). There are 15 residues in the CDR3. Germline V gene sequence: CDR1 SGHAT, CDR2 FQNNGV. Deletions cut 5 bases from V and 2 bases from J, with 16 bases between. The CDR3 nucleotides are TGTGCCAGCAGCCACCGGGATAGCGGAACCTACGAGCAGTACTTC. Residues: CASSHRDSGTYEQYF.

This clone was detected only once. The gene calls are TRBV5-1 and TRBJ1-4; D unclear. Germline loops: CDR1 SGHRS, CDR2 YFSETQ. This CDR3 contains 14 residues. V was pared by 4 bases and J by 0 bases, with 7 bases between. CDR3 residues: CASSAVATNEKLFF. The CDR3 region has the DNA TGCGCCAGCAGCGCGGTTGCAACTAATGAAAAACTGTTTTTT.

The gene calls are TRBV7-2 and TRBJ1-2; 7 bases are shared with TRBD1. The germline gives CDR1 SGHTA, CDR2 FQGNSA. This CDR3 comprises 14 residues. V lost 3 bases, J lost 4 bases, and 5 bases stayed unmatched. This CDR3 is CASSLGQHSYGYTF. DNA of the CDR3: TGTGCCAGCAGCTTGGGACAGCACTCCTATGGCTACACCTTC.

V is TRBV7-2 and J is TRBJ2-1; 11 bases are a match to TRBD2. Unmatched junction bases numbered 8, after V lost 5 bases and J lost 14 bases. The CDR3 covers 13 residues. The germline gives CDR1 SGHTA, CDR2 FQGNSA. CDR3 protein: CASSSGTSGREFF. The CDR3 bases are TGTGCCAGCAGCAGCGGGACTAGCGGTCGAGAGTTCTTC.

The V call is TRBV28, the J call TRBJ1-5; possible D gene TRBD1, 5 bases. There are 14 residues in the CDR3. Looked up from germline, CDR1 is MDHEN and CDR2 is SYDVKM. Trimming shortened V by 6 bases and J by 3 bases, and 12 bases separated the two germline ends. CDR3 sequence reads: CASRPQGFNQPQHF. The CDR3 nucleotides read TGTGCCAGCAGACCCCAGGGATTCAATCAGCCCCAGCATTTT.

The chain couples TRBV5-1 to TRBJ2-7; D perhaps matches TRBD1 (6 bases). The CDR3 contains 15 residues. The germline V gene has CDR1 SGHRS and CDR2 YFSETQ. The ends were cut back, 5 bases at V and 0 bases at J, with 15 bases in the middle. CDR3 sequence reads: CASRIRTDNSYEQYF. The CDR3 DNA sequence: TGCGCCAGCAGAATAAGGACAGATAACTCCTACGAGCAGTACTTC.

The chain links TRBV19 to TRBJ1-5; D ambiguous. V was cut by 7 bases and J by 3 bases, with 19 bases left in between. From germline, CDR1 is LNHDA and CDR2 SQIVND (reference sequence). The CDR3 loop spans 16 amino acids. CDR3 sequence (DNA): TGTGCCAGTATCCCCCGGTTTGGTCCGCTCAATCAGCCCCAGCATTTT. It translates to CASIPRFGPLNQPQHF.

This sequence joins TRBV15 and TRBJ2-7; 8 positions match TRBD1. The CDR3 sequence is 15 residues long. Germline V gene data show CDR1 as LNHNV and CDR2 as YYDKDF (reference sequence). Unmatched junction bases numbered 8, after V lost 5 bases and J lost 2 bases. In DNA, the CDR3 is TGTGCCACCAGCCGACTGACAGGGGCCCCCTACGAGCAGTACTTC. Protein product: CATSRLTGAPYEQYF.

The rearrangement uses TRBV6-1 and TRBJ2-1, with D possibly being TRBD2 (6 bases). Trimming cost V 1 base and J 7 bases, with 20 bases left between them. The CDR3 has 17 residues. Germline V CDR1 and CDR2: MNHNS, SASEGT. DNA for the CDR3: TGTGCCAGCAGTGAAGATCTACTAGCAAAGGGTTGGAATGAGCAGTTCTTC. Its protein is CASSEDLLAKGWNEQFF.

A few counts support this clone. The chain joins TRBV9 to TRBJ1-2, with no clear D. Trimming left V 0 bases short and J 1 base short, with 4 bases between. CDR1 is SGDLS and CDR2 is YYNGEE in the germline V gene. There are 13 residues in the CDR3. Here the CDR3 reads CASSVEGNYGYTF. CDR3 sequence (DNA): TGTGCCAGCAGCGTAGAGGGTAACTATGGCTACACCTTC.

The V gene is TRBV7-9, the J gene TRBJ1-2, with D maybe TRBD1 (5 bases). CDR1 and CDR2 (germline): SEHNR, FQNEAQ (reference sequence). V was clipped by 0 bases and J by 8 bases, with 10 bases between them. The length of the CDR3 is 13 residues. In DNA form, the CDR3 reads TGTGCCAGCAGCTTAGCAGGGGCTAGAGGCTACACCTTC. It specifies CASSLAGARGYTF.

This chain connects TRBV7-8 to TRBJ2-7, with D perhaps given as TRBD1 or TRBD2 (5 bases each). The CDR3 contains 14 residues. Germline-derived CDR1 and CDR2 are SGHVS and FQNEAQ. V lost 5 bases and J 3 bases, leaving 14 bases between the germline ends. This CDR3 is CASSARDGSYEQYF. The CDR3 bases are TGTGCCAGCAGCGCGAGGGACGGTAGCTACGAGCAGTACTTC.

The V and J genes are TRBV6-2 or TRBV6-3 and TRBJ1-5, with a possible D match to TRBD1 (5 bases). The germline CDR1 and CDR2 sequences are MNHEY and SVGEGT. The CDR3 extends over 15 amino acids. V gave up 6 bases and J gave up 5 bases, with 17 bases separating them. The CDR3, as DNA: TGTGCCAGCAGCCTATGGCAGGGCGGGGATCAGCCCCAGCATTTT. Translated, it gives CASSLWQGGDQPQHF.

V is TRBV7-2 and J is TRBJ2-3; weak D call: TRBD2 (6 bases). Deletions cut 3 bases from V and 0 bases from J, with 10 bases between. The V gene's germline CDR1 is SGHTA and CDR2 FQGNSA. The CDR3 is 15 amino acids. The CDR3 DNA is TGTGCCAGCAGCTTTAGCGGACCAAGCACAGATACGCAGTATTTT. Translated: CASSFSGPSTDTQYF.

The rearrangement uses TRBV27 and TRBJ2-1, with D perhaps matching TRBD1 (5 bases). V was pared by 4 bases and J by 0 bases, with 13 bases between. The germline gives CDR1 MNHEY, CDR2 SMNVEV (reference sequence). This CDR3 contains 16 residues. Written as DNA, the CDR3 is TGTGCCAGCAGTTCCCCGTTCCAGGGCTCCTACAATGAGCAGTTCTTC. Translated: CASSSPFQGSYNEQFF.

The rearrangement links TRBV28 to TRBJ1-2; 7 nucleotides match TRBD1. With V trimmed by 10 bases and J by 8 bases, 7 bases remained unmatched. The germline CDR1 and CDR2 sequences are MDHEN and SYDVKM. The CDR3 covers 11 residues. CDR3 coding DNA: TGTGCCACGAGGGGGCGTCGGGGCTACACCTTC. Translated, it gives CATRGRRGYTF.

The chain is built from TRBV28 and TRBJ2-4; maybe TRBD2 (6 bases). V was cut by 6 bases and J by 3 bases, with 24 bases left in between. CDR1 is MDHEN, CDR2 SYDVKM, per germline. The CDR3 extends over 18 amino acids. The CDR3 coding sequence is TGTGCCAGCAGCCGTTTGGGGCCGGGGGAGTTTGGCAAAAACATTCAGTACTTC. It encodes CASSRLGPGEFGKNIQYF.

The chain uses TRBV9 and TRBJ1-1; 7 bases map to TRBD1. Trimming at V came to 4 bases and at J to 0 bases, leaving 9 bases not matched to a gene. Germline V gives CDR1 SGDLS, CDR2 YYNGEE. The CDR3 consists of 16 residues. CDR3 in DNA: TGTGCCAGCAGCTCCCGGGACAGAGACATGAACACTGAAGCTTTCTTT. Its translation is CASSSRDRDMNTEAFF.

The count of this clone is one. The V and J genes are TRBV6-1 and TRBJ2-2; no reliable D call. Germline CDR1 MNHNS, CDR2 SASEGT. The CDR3 sequence is 12 residues long. The germline V and J ends were trimmed by 7 bases and 6 bases, with 9 bases remaining between them. CDR3 amino acids: CASTLYPGELFF. The CDR3 bases are TGTGCCAGCACCCTTTACCCCGGGGAGCTGTTTTTT.

V usage is TRBV5-1 and J usage is TRBJ1-4, with D perhaps TRBD1 (6 bases). Trimming removed 4 bases from V and 2 bases from J, with 12 bases in between. There are 15 residues in the CDR3. Germline CDR1 is SGHRS and CDR2 is YFSETQ. Written as DNA, the CDR3 is TGCGCCAGCAGCCCAGACAGGTCGACTAATGAAAAACTGTTTTTT. Its translation is CASSPDRSTNEKLFF.